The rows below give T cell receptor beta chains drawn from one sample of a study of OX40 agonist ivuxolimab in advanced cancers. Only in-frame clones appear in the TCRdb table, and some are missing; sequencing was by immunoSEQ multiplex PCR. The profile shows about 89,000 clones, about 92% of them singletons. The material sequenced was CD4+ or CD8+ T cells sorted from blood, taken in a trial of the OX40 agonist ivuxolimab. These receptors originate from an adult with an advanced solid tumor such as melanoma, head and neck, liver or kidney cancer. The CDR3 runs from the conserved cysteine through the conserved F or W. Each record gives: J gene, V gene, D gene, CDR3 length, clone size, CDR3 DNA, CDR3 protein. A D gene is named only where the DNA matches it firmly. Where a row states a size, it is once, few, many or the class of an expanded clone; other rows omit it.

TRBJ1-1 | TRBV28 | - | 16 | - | TGTGCCAGCAGTCTGGGGCAGGGGAGGGGTAACCCTGAAGCTTTCTTT | CASSLGQGRGNPEAFF
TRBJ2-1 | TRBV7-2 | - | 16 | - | TGTGCCAGCAGCTTAGAGCAGGCTAGCGCTGGGAATGAGCAGTTCTTC | CASSLEQASAGNEQFF
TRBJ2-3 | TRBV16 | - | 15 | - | TGTGCCAGCAGTACCATTGGAACTAGCACAGATACGCAGTATTTT | CASSTIGTSTDTQYF
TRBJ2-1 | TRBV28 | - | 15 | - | TGTGCCAGCAGTTTGGCCTCCACAGGGACCAATGAGCAGTTCTTC | CASSLASTGTNEQFF
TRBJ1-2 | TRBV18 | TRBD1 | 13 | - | TGTGCCAGCTCGTCGGGACAGGACTATGGCTACACCTTC | CASSSGQDYGYTF
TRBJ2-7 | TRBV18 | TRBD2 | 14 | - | TGTGCCAGCTCCGGGACTAGCGGTTTGCTACGGTTTTACTTC | CASSGTSGLLRFYF
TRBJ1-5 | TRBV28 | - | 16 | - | TGTGCCAGCAGTCCAATGACGGCAGGGCTTGATCAGCCCCAGCATTTT | CASSPMTAGLDQPQHF
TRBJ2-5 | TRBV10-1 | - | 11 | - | TGCGCCAGCAACAGCCAAGAGACCCAGTACTTC | CASNSQETQYF
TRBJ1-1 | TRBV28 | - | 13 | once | TGTGCCAGCAGTACCTTTGGGGCTCCTGAAGCTTTCTTT | CASSTFGAPEAFF
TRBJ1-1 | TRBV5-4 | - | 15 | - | TGTGCCAGCAGCTTGGACGTTGCACCACTCAGTGAAGCTTTCTTT | CASSLDVAPLSEAFF
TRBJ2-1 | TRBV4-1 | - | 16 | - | TGCGCCAGCAGCCAATCAGGGTTTCGTGGCTACAATGAGCAGTTCTTC | CASSQSGFRGYNEQFF
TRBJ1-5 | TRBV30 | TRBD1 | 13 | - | TGTGCCTGGAGCACAGGGGGCAATCAGCCCCAGCATTTT | CAWSTGGNQPQHF
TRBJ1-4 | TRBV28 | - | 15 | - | TGTGCCAGCAGTTTCGGGGGCCAGGGCGATGAAAAACTGTTTTTT | CASSFGGQGDEKLFF
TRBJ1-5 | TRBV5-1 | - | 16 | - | TGCGCCAGCAGCTCAGGGAATGGGGCCTCCAATCAGCCCCAGCATTTT | CASSSGNGASNQPQHF
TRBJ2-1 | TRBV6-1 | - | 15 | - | TGTGCCAGCAGTGCCCGACTCGGCCTGTACAATGAGCAGTTCTTC | CASSARLGLYNEQFF
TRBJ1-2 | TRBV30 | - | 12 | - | TGTGCCTGGACCTGGGGACCGGGTGGCTACACCTTC | CAWTWGPGGYTF
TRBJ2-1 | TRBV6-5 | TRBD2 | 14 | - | TGTGCCAGCACCGGGAGGGCTTCCTACAATGAGCAGTTCTTC | CASTGRASYNEQFF
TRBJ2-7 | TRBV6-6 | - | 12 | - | TGTGCCAGCAGTTACTCGGGCCACGAGCAGTACTTC | CASSYSGHEQYF
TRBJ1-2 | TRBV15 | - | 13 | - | TGTGCCACCAGCAGAGATGCCGTCAGGGGCTACACCTTC | CATSRDAVRGYTF
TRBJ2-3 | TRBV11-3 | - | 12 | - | TGTGCCAGCAGCCCCCCGCGGGGTACGCAGTATTTT | CASSPPRGTQYF
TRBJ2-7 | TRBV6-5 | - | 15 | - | TGTGCCAGCCAAAGAAAGCCTTCGGGTTCCTACGAGCAGTACTTC | CASQRKPSGSYEQYF
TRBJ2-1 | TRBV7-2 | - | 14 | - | TGTGCCAGCAGCTTAATCAGCTCCTACAATGAGCAGTTCTTC | CASSLISSYNEQFF
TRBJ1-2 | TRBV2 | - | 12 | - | TGTGCCAGCAGTGCGGGGAACTATGGCTACACCTTC | CASSAGNYGYTF
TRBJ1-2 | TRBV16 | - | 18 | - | TGTGCCAGCAGCCAATCTCTTTATCGACAGGCGACTAACTATGGCTACACCTTC | CASSQSLYRQATNYGYTF
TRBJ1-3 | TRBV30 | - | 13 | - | TGTGCCTGGAGTCAGGGGATCGTAGACACCATATATTTT | CAWSQGIVDTIYF
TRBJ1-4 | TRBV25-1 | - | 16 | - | TGTGCCAGCAGTGATAGATTGCAGGACCGTTATGAAAAACTGTTTTTT | CASSDRLQDRYEKLFF
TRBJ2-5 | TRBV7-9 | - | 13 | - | TGTGCCAGCAGCTTAGGCGGGACAGAGACCCAGTACTTC | CASSLGGTETQYF
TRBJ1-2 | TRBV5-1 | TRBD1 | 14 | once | TGCGCCAGCAGCCCTACACAGGGGGCGCAAGGCTACACCTTC | CASSPTQGAQGYTF
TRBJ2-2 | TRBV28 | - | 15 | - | TGTGCCAGCAGTTTAGGTTCTGAGGGCACCGGGGAGCTGTTTTTT | CASSLGSEGTGELFF
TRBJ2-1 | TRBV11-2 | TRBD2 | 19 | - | TGTGCCAGCAGCTTAATCCCCTCCCCACCTAGCGGGGAATACAATGAGCAGTTCTTC | CASSLIPSPPSGEYNEQFF
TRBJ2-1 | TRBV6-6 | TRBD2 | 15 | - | TGTGCCAGCATTAGCGGGCCCGGGGGCTACAATGAGCAGTTCTTC | CASISGPGGYNEQFF
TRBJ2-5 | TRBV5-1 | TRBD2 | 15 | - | TGCGCCAGCAGCCTCGGGACTAGCGGGACAGAGACCCAGTACTTC | CASSLGTSGTETQYF
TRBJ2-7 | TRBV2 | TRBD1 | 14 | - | TGTGCCAGCAGAGCCAACAGGGGATCCTACGAGCAGTACTTC | CASRANRGSYEQYF
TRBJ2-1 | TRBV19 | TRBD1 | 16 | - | TGTGCCAGTAGTATAGTTCAGGGGGCGCGGTACAATGAGCAGTTCTTC | CASSIVQGARYNEQFF
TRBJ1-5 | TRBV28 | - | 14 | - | TGTGCCAGCAGCTCTCCGGGGGACCCCGAGCCCCAGCATTTT | CASSSPGDPEPQHF
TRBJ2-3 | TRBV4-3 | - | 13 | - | TGCGCCAGCAGCCAAGATCGACCAGATACGCAGTATTTT | CASSQDRPDTQYF
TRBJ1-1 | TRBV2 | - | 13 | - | TGTGCCAGCAGTGAAGGACAGCTCCCCTCGCCTTTCTTT | CASSEGQLPSPFF
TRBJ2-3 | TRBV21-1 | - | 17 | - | TGTGCCAGCAGCAAGCAAGCACTAGCGGTCCGCACAGATACGCAGTATTTT | CASSKQALAVRTDTQYF